The clone carrying this TCR beta chain was detected ten times or more. What it binds is not known. The sample comes from a study of regulatory T cells in long-lasting Graves disease. Study-level points and caveats: TRBV28, TRBJ1-2 and TRBJ2-5 were favored in persistent disease.

Arm-PCR with iRepertoire HTBI primers amplified the CDR3 regions for these TCR beta libraries. From the multiplex PCR reads, TCRdb called clonotypes with MiXCR, one entry per CDR3 protein. Here the sample spans around 460,000 distinct CDR3 sequences, approximately 23% being singletons. As for time point: persistent/refractory GD, antithyroid drugs over 5 years with positive TRAb. Isolated PBMC RNA provided the starting material for the TCR library. EDTA tubes received about 10 milliliters of collected peripheral blood. Germline V lookup: CDR1 GTSNPN, CDR2 SVGIG (reference sequence). CDR3 length equals 13 residues. The trim removed 2 bases at V and 8 bases at J, leaving 3 bases unmatched.

This TCR was sampled from a female donor with Graves disease. Sequenced material: peripheral blood mononuclear cells (PBMCs), taken when the disease was refractory, from a patient treated with antithyroid drugs. This chain joins TRBV30 and TRBJ1-4; 9 bases fit TRBD1. In nucleotides, the CDR3 is TGTGCCTGGAGTCCGGACAGGGGAGAAAAACTGTTTTTT. Amino acid sequence: CAWSPDRGEKLFF.